Listed below are T cell receptor beta chains from one sample, sequenced in a study of regulatory T cells in long-lasting Graves disease. TCRdb fed the multiplex PCR reads into MiXCR, producing one record per CDR3 protein. The sample lists 420,000 or so distinct CDR3 sequences, about 15% occurring once. The sample was also reused in another study, on T cells in Graves' hyperthyroidism and ophthalmopathy.

The sample consisted of peripheral blood mononuclear cells (PBMCs), taken at new diagnosis, from a patient treated with antithyroid drugs. The receptors originated from a woman aged 18-29 years with Graves disease. Both conserved end residues are part of each CDR3. A D gene is named only where the DNA matches it firmly. Size values are once, few and many counts, or a class for expanded clones, and some rows have none.

j_gene	abundance	v_gene	d_gene	CDR3nt	CDR3aa
TRBJ1-5	few	TRBV29-1	.	TGCAGCGTTAGGGAAATCCAGCCCCAGCATTTT	CSVREIQPQHF
TRBJ1-1	many	TRBV29-1	TRBD1	TGCAGCGCGTCTCCGGGACAGGGTAGGGAGGCTTTCTTT	CSASPGQGREAFF
TRBJ2-7	.	TRBV6-2/TRBV6-3	.	TGTGCCAGCAGTGATTTGGCGGGCCGCTACGAGCAGTACTTC	CASSDLAGRYEQYF
TRBJ2-7	.	TRBV15	.	TGTGCCACCAGCAGAGATGGGGCGGCAGCCTACGAGCAGTACTTC	CATSRDGAAAYEQYF
TRBJ2-1	many	TRBV20-1	TRBD2	TGCAGTGCTCGCCTGACAACTAGCGCCAATGAGCAGTTCTTC	CSARLTTSANEQFF
TRBJ2-5	.	TRBV15	TRBD1	TGTGCCACCTCCCAAGACAGGGCTTCCGAGACCCAGTACTTC	CATSQDRASETQYF
TRBJ1-2	many	TRBV3-1	.	TGTGCCAGCAGCCAAGATCGATCCGGGAGGACCGGCTACACCTTC	CASSQDRSGRTGYTF
TRBJ1-5	.	TRBV20-1	TRBD1	TGCAGTGCTAGGACAGGGTCGGGCAATCAGCCCCAGCATTTT	CSARTGSGNQPQHF
TRBJ2-7	.	TRBV15	TRBD1	TGTGCCACCAGCAGACGACAGGGGAGCCACGAGCAGTACTTC	CATSRRQGSHEQYF
TRBJ2-2	many	TRBV10-2	.	TGCGCCAGCAGTGTTGTTAGCGGGAACACCGGGGAGCTGTTTTTT	CASSVVSGNTGELFF
TRBJ2-3	many	TRBV11-3	.	TGTGCCAGCAGCCGGGGACCCCACACAGATACGCAGTATTTT	CASSRGPHTDTQYF
TRBJ2-7	many	TRBV20-1	.	TGCAGTGCTAGAGTCGCAGTGGGCTACGAGCAGTACTTC	CSARVAVGYEQYF
TRBJ2-7	many	TRBV18	.	TGTGCCAGCTCACCACCGACCAAATCCTACGAGCAGTACTTC	CASSPPTKSYEQYF
TRBJ2-1	.	TRBV6-1	.	TGTGCCAGCAGCCTGAACCCGGACAGCTTCTACAATGAGCAGTTCTTC	CASSLNPDSFYNEQFF
TRBJ2-5	many	TRBV6-1	TRBD2	TGTGCCAGCAGTGAACTAGCGGGAGGGGGAGGGTATCAAGAGACCCAGTACTTC	CASSELAGGGGYQETQYF
TRBJ1-1	many	TRBV19	.	TGTGCCAGTACCCCCAGGGATAAGTACACTGAAGCTTTCTTT	CASTPRDKYTEAFF
TRBJ2-3	.	TRBV19	TRBD2	TGTGCCAGTAGTGTACTAGCGGGTCTTGCAGATACGCAGTATTTT	CASSVLAGLADTQYF
TRBJ2-1	.	TRBV6-2/TRBV6-3	TRBD2	TGTGCCAGCAGTGGTGGGACTAGCGGGAGCGATGAGCAGTTCTTC	CASSGGTSGSDEQFF
TRBJ2-6	few	TRBV11-2	.	TGTGCCAGCAGCCAAAACCGACCTGGGGCCAACGTCCTGACTTTC	CASSQNRPGANVLTF
TRBJ1-1	many	TRBV30	TRBD1	TGTGCCTGGAGTGTAACAGGGGTGAGTGAAGCTTTCTTT	CAWSVTGVSEAFF
TRBJ2-3	.	TRBV24-1	.	TGTGCCACCAGTGCCGGGACAGATACGCAGTATTTT	CATSAGTDTQYF
TRBJ2-7	many	TRBV6-1	TRBD1	TGTGCCAGCACCAGGACAGGGGGCAGCGAGCAGTACTTC	CASTRTGGSEQYF
TRBJ1-5	few	TRBV19	.	TGTGCCAGTAGTATAGGTTCGAGGGCAGGGAATCAGCCCCAGCATTTT	CASSIGSRAGNQPQHF
TRBJ2-3	.	TRBV12-3/TRBV12-4	TRBD2	TGTGCCAGCAGTGCATCTAGCGGGAGTGATACGCAGTATTTT	CASSASSGSDTQYF
TRBJ2-1	.	TRBV9	TRBD2	TGTGCCAGCAGCTCCCGGACTAGCGGCCATGAGTTCAATGAGCAGTTCTTC	CASSSRTSGHEFNEQFF
TRBJ2-2	.	TRBV29-1	TRBD1	TGCAGCGTGGGGGTGCAGGGGGCGGTCGGGGAGCTGTTTTTT	CSVGVQGAVGELFF
TRBJ2-1	few	TRBV11-2	.	TGTGCCAGCAGCTTAGACCCGCCTAGCAAGCAGTTCTTC	CASSLDPPSKQFF
TRBJ2-5	.	TRBV7-9	.	TGTGCCAGCAGCTTAGCGCCGGGGACCCAGTACTTC	CASSLAPGTQYF
TRBJ2-7	once	TRBV9	TRBD2	TGTGCCAGCAGCGTAGTGGCTAGCGGGGCCTACGAGCAGTACTTC	CASSVVASGAYEQYF
TRBJ1-2	few	TRBV12-3/TRBV12-4	.	TGTGCCAGCAGTACGGGGAGGAATGGCTACACCTTC	CASSTGRNGYTF
TRBJ2-7	many	TRBV7-3	TRBD2	TGTGCCAGCAGCCTAATGGCTAGCGGGAGCTCCTACGAGCAGTACTTC	CASSLMASGSSYEQYF
TRBJ2-6	few	TRBV20-1	.	TGCAGTGCTAGAGAAGGGACTGGGGCCAACGTCCTGACTTTC	CSAREGTGANVLTF
TRBJ1-6	.	TRBV9	.	TGTGCCAGCAGCATCGGGGGGGACATAATTTCACCCCTCCACTTT	CASSIGGDIISPLHF
TRBJ2-1	many	TRBV28	.	TGTGCCAGCAGTTTATTGGCAGGGTACAAGGTAAATGAGCAGTTCTTC	CASSLLAGYKVNEQFF
TRBJ2-4	many	TRBV5-1	.	TGCGCCAGCAGCTTGCAGGGCTCACTTAGGGACATTCAGTACTTC	CASSLQGSLRDIQYF
TRBJ2-5	many	TRBV28	.	TGTGCCAGCAGGGGACGGGGGGAGACCCAGTACTTC	CASRGRGETQYF